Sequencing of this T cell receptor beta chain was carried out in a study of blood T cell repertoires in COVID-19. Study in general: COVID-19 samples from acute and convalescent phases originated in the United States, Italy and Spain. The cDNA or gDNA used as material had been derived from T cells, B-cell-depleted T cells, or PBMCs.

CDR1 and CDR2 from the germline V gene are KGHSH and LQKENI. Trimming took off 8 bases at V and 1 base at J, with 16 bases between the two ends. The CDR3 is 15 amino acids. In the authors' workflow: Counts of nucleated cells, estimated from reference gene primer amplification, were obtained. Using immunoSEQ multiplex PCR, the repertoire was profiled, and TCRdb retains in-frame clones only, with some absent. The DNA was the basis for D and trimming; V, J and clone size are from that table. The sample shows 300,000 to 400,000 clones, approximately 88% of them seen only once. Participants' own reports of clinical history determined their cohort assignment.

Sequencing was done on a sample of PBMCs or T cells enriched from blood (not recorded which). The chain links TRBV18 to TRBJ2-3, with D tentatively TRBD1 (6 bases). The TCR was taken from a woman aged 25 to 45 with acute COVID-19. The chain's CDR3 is CASTIGQRGTDTQYF. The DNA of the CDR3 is TGTGCCAGCACCATAGGACAGCGAGGCACAGATACGCAGTATTTT.